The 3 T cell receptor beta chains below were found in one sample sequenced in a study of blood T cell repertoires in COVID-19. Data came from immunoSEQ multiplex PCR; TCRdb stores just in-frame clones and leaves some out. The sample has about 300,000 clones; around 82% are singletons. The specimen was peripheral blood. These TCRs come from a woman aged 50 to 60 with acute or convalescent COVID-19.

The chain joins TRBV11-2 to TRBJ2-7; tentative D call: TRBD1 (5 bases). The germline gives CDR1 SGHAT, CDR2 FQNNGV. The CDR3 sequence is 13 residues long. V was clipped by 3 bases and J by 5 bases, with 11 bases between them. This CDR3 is CASSFQGKHEQYV. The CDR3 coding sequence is TGTGCCAGCAGCTTCCAGGGAAAGCACGAGCAGTACGTC.

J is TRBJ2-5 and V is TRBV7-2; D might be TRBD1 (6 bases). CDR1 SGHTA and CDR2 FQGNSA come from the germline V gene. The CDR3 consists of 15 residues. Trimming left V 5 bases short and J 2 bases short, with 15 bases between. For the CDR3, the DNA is TGTGCCAGCAGCCCCCAATTGGACAGACAAGAGACCCAGTACTTC. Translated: CASSPQLDRQETQYF.

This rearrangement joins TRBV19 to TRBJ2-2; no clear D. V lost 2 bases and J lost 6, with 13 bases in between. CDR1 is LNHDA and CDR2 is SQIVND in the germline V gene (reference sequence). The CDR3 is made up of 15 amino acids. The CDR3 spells CASSIKDYAAGELFF. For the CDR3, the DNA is TGTGCCAGTAGTATAAAAGATTATGCGGCCGGGGAGCTGTTTTTT.